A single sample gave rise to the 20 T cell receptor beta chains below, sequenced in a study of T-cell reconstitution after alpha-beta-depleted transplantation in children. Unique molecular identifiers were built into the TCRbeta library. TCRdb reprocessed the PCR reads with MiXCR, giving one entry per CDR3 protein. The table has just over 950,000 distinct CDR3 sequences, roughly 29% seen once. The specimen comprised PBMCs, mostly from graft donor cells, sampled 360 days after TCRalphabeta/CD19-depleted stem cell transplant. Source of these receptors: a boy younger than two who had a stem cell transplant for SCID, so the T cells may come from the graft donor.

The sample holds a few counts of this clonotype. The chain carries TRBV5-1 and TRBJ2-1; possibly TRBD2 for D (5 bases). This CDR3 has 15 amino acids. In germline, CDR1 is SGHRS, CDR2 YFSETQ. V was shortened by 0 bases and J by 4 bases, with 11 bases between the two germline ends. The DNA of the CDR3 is TGCGCCAGCAGCTTGGAATCTAGCCGATACAATGAGCAGTTCTTC. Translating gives CASSLESSRYNEQFF.

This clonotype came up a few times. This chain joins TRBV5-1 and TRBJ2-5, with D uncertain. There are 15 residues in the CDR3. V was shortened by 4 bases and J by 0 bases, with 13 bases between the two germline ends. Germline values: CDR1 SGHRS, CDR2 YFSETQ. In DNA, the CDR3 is TGCGCCAGCAGCCATACCGGGTTCGACCAAGAGACCCAGTACTTC. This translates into CASSHTGFDQETQYF.

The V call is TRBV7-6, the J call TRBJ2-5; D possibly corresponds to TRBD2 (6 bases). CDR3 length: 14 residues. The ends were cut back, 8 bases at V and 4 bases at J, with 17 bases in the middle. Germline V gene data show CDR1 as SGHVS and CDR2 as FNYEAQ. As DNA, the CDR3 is TGTGCCAGCGGGGTGGCGGGGTTCTCAGAGACCCAGTACTTC. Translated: CASGVAGFSETQYF. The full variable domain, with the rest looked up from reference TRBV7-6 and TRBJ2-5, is GAGVSQSPRYKVTKRGQDVALRCDPISGHVSLYWYRQALGQGPEFLTYFNYEAQQDKSGLPNDRFSAERPEGSISTLTIQRTEQRDSAMYRCASGVAGFSETQYFGPGTRLLVL.

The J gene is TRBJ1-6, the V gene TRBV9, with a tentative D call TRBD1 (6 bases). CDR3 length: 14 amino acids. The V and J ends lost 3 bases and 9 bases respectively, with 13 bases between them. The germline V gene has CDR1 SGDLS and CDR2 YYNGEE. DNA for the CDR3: TGTGCCAGCAGCGATACAGGAGGGGGTTCACCCCTCCACTTT. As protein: CASSDTGGGSPLHF.

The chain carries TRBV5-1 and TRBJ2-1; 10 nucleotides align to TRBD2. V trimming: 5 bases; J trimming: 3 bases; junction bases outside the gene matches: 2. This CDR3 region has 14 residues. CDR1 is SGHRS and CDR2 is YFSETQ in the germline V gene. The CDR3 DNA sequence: TGCGCCAGCAGGAGACTAGCGGGCTACAATGAGCAGTTCTTC. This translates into CASRRLAGYNEQFF.

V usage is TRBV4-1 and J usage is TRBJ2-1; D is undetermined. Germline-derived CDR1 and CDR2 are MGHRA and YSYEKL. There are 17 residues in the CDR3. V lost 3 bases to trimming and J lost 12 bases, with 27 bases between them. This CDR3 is CASSHQRPWCPSCLQFF. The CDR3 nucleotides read TGCGCCAGCAGCCATCAACGGCCCTGGTGCCCCTCCTGTCTGCAGTTCTTC.

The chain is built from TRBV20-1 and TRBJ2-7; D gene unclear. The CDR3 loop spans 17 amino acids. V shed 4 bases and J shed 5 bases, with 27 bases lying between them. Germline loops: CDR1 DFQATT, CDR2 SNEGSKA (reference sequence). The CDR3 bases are TGCAGTGCTAATAACTACCGCTTAGGGTCCGTTCCTCACGAGCAGTACTTC. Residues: CSANNYRLGSVPHEQYF.

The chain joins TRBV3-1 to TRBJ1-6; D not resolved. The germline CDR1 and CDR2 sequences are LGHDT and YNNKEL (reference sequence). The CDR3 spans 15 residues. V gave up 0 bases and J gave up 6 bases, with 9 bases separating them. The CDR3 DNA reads TGTGCCAGCAGCCAAGAAGATCGAGTTAATTCACCCCTCCACTTT. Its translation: CASSQEDRVNSPLHF.

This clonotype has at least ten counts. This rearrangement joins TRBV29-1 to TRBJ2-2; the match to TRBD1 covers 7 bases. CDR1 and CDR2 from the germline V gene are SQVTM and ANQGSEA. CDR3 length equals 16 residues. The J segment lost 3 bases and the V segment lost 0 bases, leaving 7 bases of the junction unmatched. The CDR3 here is CSVEDEDRFHTGELFF. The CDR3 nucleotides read TGCAGCGTTGAAGATGAGGACAGGTTTCACACCGGGGAGCTGTTTTTT.

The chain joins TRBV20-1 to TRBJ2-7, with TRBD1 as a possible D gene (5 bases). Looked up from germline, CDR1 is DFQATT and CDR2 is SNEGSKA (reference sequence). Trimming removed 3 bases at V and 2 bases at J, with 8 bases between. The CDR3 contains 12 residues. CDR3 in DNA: TGCAGTGCTAGTGGGGCCGCCTACGAGCAGTACTTC. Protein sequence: CSASGAAYEQYF.

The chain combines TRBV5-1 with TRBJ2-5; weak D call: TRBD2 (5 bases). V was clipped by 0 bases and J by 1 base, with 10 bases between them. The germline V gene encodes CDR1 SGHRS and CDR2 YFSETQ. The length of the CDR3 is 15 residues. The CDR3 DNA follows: TGCGCCAGCAGCTTGGCGAGCGGTTTCCAAGAGACCCAGTACTTC. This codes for CASSLASGFQETQYF.

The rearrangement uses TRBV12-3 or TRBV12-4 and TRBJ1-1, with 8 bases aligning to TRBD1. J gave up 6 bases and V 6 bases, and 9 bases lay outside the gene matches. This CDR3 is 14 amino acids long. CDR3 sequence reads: CASSQTGGGAEAFF. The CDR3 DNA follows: TGTGCCAGCAGCCAAACAGGGGGAGGCGCTGAAGCTTTCTTT.

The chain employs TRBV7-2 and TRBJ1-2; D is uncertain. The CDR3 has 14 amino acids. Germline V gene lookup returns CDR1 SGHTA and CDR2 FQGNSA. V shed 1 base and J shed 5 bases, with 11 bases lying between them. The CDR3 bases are TGTGCCAGCAGCTTAGGGGCACTTCTTTATGGCTACACCTTC. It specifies CASSLGALLYGYTF.

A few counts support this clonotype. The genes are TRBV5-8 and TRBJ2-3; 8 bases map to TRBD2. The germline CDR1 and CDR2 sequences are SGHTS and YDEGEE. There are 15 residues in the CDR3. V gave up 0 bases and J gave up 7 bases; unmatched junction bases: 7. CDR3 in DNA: TGTGCCAGCAGCTTGGGTCGGCGCGGGGGGAATACGCAGTATTTT. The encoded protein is CASSLGRRGGNTQYF. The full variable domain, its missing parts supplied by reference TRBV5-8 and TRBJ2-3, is EAGVTQSPTHLIKTRGQQATLRCSPISGHTSVYWYQQALGLGLQFLLWYDEGEERNRGNFPPRFSGRQFPNYSSELNVNALELEDSALYLCASSLGRRGGNTQYFGPGTRLTVL.

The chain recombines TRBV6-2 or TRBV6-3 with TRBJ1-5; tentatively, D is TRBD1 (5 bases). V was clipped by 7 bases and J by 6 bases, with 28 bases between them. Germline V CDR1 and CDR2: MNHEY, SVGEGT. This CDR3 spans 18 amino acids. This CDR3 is CASNGFGAGTVGSQPQHF. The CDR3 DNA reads TGTGCCAGCAATGGATTCGGAGCAGGGACGGTTGGGAGTCAGCCCCAGCATTTT.

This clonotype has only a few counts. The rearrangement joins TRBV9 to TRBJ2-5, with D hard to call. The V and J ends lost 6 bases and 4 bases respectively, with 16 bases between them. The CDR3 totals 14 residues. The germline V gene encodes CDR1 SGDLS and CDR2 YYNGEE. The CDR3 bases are TGTGCCAGCACCCCCGGTTCGAGACGAGAGACCCAGTACTTC. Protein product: CASTPGSRRETQYF.

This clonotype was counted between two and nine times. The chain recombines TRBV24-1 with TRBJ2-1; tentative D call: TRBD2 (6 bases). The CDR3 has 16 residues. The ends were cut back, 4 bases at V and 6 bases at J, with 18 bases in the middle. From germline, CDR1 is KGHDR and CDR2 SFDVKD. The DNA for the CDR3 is TGTGCCACCAGTGACCTAACACCCACCGGGGGCAATGAGCAGTTCTTC. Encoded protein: CATSDLTPTGGNEQFF.

The DNA for the CDR3 is TGTGCCAGCGCAGTGGAGCAGTACTTC. Its translation is CASAVEQYF. This rearrangement joins TRBV6-2 or TRBV6-3 to TRBJ2-7, with D uncertain. The CDR3 has 9 residues. The germline CDR1 and CDR2 sequences are MNHEY and SVGEGT. Trimming cost V 8 bases and J 7 bases, with 6 bases left between them.

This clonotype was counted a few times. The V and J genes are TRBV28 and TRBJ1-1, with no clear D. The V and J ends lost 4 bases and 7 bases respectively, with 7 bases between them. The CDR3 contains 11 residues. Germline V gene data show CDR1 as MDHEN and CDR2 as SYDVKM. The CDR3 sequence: CASSSGFEAFF. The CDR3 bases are TGTGCCAGCAGTTCGGGCTTTGAAGCTTTCTTT.

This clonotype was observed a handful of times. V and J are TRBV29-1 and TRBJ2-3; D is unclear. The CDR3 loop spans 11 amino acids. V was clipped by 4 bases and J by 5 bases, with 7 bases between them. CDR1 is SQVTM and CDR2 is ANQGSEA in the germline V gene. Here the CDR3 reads CSVVTGDTQYF. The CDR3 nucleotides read TGCAGCGTTGTAACGGGAGATACGCAGTATTTT.